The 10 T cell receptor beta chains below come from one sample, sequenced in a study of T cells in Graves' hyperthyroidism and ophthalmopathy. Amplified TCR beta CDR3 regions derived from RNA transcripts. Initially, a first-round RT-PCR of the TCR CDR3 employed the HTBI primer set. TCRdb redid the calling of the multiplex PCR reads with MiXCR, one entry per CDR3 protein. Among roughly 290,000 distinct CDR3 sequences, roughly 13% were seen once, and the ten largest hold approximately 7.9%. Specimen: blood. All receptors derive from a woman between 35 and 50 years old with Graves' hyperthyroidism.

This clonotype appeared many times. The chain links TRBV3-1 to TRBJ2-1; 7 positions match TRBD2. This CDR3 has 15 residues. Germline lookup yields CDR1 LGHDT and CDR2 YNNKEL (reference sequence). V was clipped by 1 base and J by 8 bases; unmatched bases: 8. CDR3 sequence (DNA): TGTGCCAGCAGCCAAGTCGGACTAGGCAGCGATGAGCAGTTCTTC. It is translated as CASSQVGLGSDEQFF.

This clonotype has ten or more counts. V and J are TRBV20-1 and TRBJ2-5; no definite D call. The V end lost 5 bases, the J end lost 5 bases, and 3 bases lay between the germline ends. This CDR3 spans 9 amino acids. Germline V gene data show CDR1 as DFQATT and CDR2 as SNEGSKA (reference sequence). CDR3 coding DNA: TGCAGTGCTCTGGAGACCCAGTACTTC. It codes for CSALETQYF.

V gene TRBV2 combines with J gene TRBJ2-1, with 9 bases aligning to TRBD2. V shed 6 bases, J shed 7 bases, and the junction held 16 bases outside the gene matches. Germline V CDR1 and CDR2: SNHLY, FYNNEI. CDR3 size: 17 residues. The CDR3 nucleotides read TGTGCCAGCAGGGCCGGGGGGCTAGCGGGAATCGAAAATGAGCAGTTCTTC. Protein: CASRAGGLAGIENEQFF.

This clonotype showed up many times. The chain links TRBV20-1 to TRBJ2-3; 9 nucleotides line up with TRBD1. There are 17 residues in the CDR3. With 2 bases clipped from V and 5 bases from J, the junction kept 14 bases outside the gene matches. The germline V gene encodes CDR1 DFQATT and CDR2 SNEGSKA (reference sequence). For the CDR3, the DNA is TGCAGTGCTAGAACAGCATCCGGGACAGGGAGCGAAGATACGCAGTATTTT. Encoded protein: CSARTASGTGSEDTQYF.

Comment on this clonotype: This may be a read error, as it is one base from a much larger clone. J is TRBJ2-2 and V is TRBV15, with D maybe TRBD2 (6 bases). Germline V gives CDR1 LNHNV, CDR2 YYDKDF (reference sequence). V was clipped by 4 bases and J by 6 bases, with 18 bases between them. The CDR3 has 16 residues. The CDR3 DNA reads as TGTGCCACCAGCATTCGTGGGATAGGGGAGGCCGGGGAGCTGTTTTTT. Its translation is CATSIRGIGEAGELFF.

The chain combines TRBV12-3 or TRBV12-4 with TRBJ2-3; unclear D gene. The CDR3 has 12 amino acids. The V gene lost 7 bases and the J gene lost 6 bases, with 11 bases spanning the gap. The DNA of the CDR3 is TGTGCCAGCAATATTGGGGTGGATACGCAGTATTTT. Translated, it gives CASNIGVDTQYF.

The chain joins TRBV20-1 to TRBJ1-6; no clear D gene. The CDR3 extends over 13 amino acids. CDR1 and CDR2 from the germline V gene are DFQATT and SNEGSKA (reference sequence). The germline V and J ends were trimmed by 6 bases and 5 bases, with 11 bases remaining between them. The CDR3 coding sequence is TGCAGTGCAGCCTTAGGGAATAATTCACCCCTCCACTTT. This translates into CSAALGNNSPLHF.

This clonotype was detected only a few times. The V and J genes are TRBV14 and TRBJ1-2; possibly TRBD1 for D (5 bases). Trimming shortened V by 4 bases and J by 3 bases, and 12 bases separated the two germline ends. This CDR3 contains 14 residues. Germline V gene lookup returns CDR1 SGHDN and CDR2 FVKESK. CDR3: CASSRYGADYGYTF. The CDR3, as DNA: TGTGCCAGCAGCCGGTACGGGGCGGACTATGGCTACACCTTC.

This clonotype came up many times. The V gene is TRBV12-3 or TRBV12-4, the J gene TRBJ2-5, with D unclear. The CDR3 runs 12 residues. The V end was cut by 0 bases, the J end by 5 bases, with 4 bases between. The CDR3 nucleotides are TGTGCCAGCAGTTTAGCGCCGGAGACCCAGTACTTC. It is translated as CASSLAPETQYF.

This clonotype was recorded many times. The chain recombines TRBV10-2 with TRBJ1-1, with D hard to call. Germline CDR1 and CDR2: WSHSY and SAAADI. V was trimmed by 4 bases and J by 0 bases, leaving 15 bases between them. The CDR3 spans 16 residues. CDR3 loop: CASSAPRMEVNTEAFF. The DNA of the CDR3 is TGCGCCAGCAGTGCTCCCCGGATGGAGGTGAACACTGAAGCTTTCTTT.